This T cell receptor (beta chain) was captured by sequencing in a study of blood T cell repertoires in COVID-19. As for the study in general: PBMCs, B-cell-depleted T cells, or T cells were the source of the cDNA or gDNA that made up the material.

Residents of about two dozen US areas, aged roughly 18 to 89 years, made up the participants. Under the authors' procedure: How many nucleated cells were present was estimated from reference gene primer amplification. Here immunoSEQ multiplex PCR was the method, and the copy in TCRdb shows in-frame clones only, minus some. The V and J calls and clone size are taken from that table; D and trimming were inferred from the DNA. The data show hundreds of thousands of clones, more than 75% seen once. CDR3 length: 14 amino acids. The V and J ends lost 3 bases and 8 bases, in that order; junction bases with no gene match: 6. Germline values: CDR1 ENHRY, CDR2 SYGVKD.

The rearrangement uses TRBV10-3 and TRBJ1-2, with 10 bases that match TRBD1. The sequenced material came from PBMCs or T cells enriched from blood (not recorded which). The sequence was collected from a woman aged 45 to 65 who had recovered from COVID-19. The DNA for the CDR3 is TGTGCCATCAGTGATGGACAGGGGGTAGGCGGCTACACCTTC. Translating it yields CAISDGQGVGGYTF.